This entry lists 9 T cell receptor beta chains sequenced from one sample in a study of cytomegalovirus exposure and HLA in healthy donors. Vbeta (60) and Jbeta (13) primers were used in the PCR. The method was immunoSEQ multiplex PCR; TCRdb's version includes in-frame clones alone and lacks a portion of them. The sample lists about 150,000 clones; 60% to 80% were seen once. Sequencing was done on a sample of PBMCs. The receptors were gathered from a man aged 30-40 years in good health and CMV-seropositive.

This chain uses TRBV9 with TRBJ2-7; a weak D match, TRBD1 (5 bases). The CDR3 sequence is 14 residues long. The V end was cut by 0 bases, the J end by 4 bases, with 11 bases between. CDR1 is SGDLS and CDR2 is YYNGEE in the germline V gene. This chain's CDR3 is CASSVGLGPYEQYF. The CDR3 bases are TGTGCCAGCAGCGTAGGTTTGGGGCCATACGAGCAGTACTTC.

This clone was counted once. For the CDR3, the DNA is TGTGCCAGCAGTTCGGGCGGGACCGTGAGAGAGCAGTACTTC. Translated, it gives CASSSGGTVREQYF. The chain combines TRBV6-5 with TRBJ2-7; tentatively, D is TRBD2 (6 bases). The germline V gene encodes CDR1 MNHEY and CDR2 SVGAGI. V dropped 4 bases and J dropped 7 bases, with 17 bases sitting between them. The CDR3 is made up of 14 amino acids.

The chain has TRBV7-2 and TRBJ2-1; 9 bases are a match to TRBD2. There are 16 residues in the CDR3. Losses at the gene ends were 1 base for V and 7 bases for J; bases not matched to a gene: 8. The V gene's germline CDR1 is SGHTA and CDR2 FQGNSA. CDR3 loop: CASSLESAGGQNEQFF. For the CDR3, the DNA is TGTGCCAGCAGCTTAGAATCAGCGGGGGGTCAGAATGAGCAGTTCTTC.

This chain connects TRBV14 to TRBJ2-7; 7 bases fit TRBD2. After removal of 8 bases from V and 4 bases from J, the junction contained 14 bases not matched to a gene. CDR1 SGHDN and CDR2 FVKESK come from the germline V gene. The CDR3 runs 15 residues. The CDR3 DNA reads TGTGCCAGCGGCCCCGCCGGGACTATATCGTACGAGCAGTACTTC. Translated, it gives CASGPAGTISYEQYF.

This chain joins TRBV7-9 and TRBJ2-7, with 8 nucleotides matching TRBD1. The V and J ends lost 4 bases and 4 bases, in that order; junction bases with no gene match: 12. CDR1 and CDR2 from the germline V gene are SEHNR and FQNEAQ (reference sequence). The CDR3 runs 16 residues. DNA of the CDR3: TGTGCCAGCAGCTCGTCAATCGGGACAGGAAGATACGAGCAGTACTTC. As protein: CASSSSIGTGRYEQYF.

This clone was recorded a few times. The rearrangement joins TRBV19 to TRBJ2-2; 7 positions match TRBD2. The CDR3 length is 14 residues. The V gene end was trimmed by 5 bases and the J gene end by 3 bases; junction bases not matched to a gene: 3. Germline V lookup: CDR1 LNHDA, CDR2 SQIVND (reference sequence). The DNA of the CDR3 is TGTGCCAGTAGTCAGGGACTATACACCGGGGAGCTGTTTTTT. Translated: CASSQGLYTGELFF.

The chain joins TRBV5-5 to TRBJ2-3; D remains unclear. There are 14 residues in the CDR3. Trimming took off 4 bases at V and 3 bases at J, with 12 bases between the two ends. Germline CDR1 and CDR2: SGHKS and YYEKEE (reference sequence). This chain's CDR3 is CASSPTKRTDTQYF. The CDR3 DNA follows: TGTGCCAGCAGCCCCACGAAGAGGACAGATACGCAGTATTTT. Using reference TRBV5-5 and TRBJ2-3 for the parts outside the CDR3, the full variable domain is DAGVTQSPTHLIKTRGQQVTLRCSPISGHKSVSWYQQVLGQGPQFIFQYYEKEERGRGNFPDRFSARQFPNYSSELNVNALLLGDSALYLCASSPTKRTDTQYFGPGTRLTVL.

V is TRBV2 and J is TRBJ2-7; possible D gene TRBD2, 7 bases. The CDR3 has 14 residues. Per germline, CDR1 SNHLY and CDR2 FYNNEI. V was pared by 6 bases and J by 6 bases, with 18 bases between. The CDR3 bases are TGTGCCAGCAGGCCTTCGAGGGAGGGGGGCGAGCAGTACTTC. Amino acids: CASRPSREGGEQYF.

The genes are TRBV27 and TRBJ2-2, with TRBD2 identical over 9 bases. Germline lookup yields CDR1 MNHEY and CDR2 SMNVEV (reference sequence). J was trimmed by 1 base and V by 4 bases; bases with no gene match: 4. The CDR3 is 16 amino acids. The CDR3 bases are TGTGCCAGCAGTTATAGCGGGAGTTGGAACACCGGGGAGCTGTTTTTT. It yields the protein CASSYSGSWNTGELFF.